The 17 T cell receptor beta chains presented below share a single source sample, sequenced in a study of T cell repertoires in cytomegalovirus infection (dated by TCRdb to between 2018 and 2021). Data came from an Illumina HiSeq 1500. TCRdb reprocessed the public reads (quality trimming at Q25 with fastp, clone calling with MiXCR) and kept in-frame beta chains. Rows are combined by CDR3 protein, so each entry shows the most common genes and DNA. The sample profile shows around 280,000 distinct CDR3 sequences; around 9.1% of them were found once. The ten largest clonotypes hold approximately 2.3% of the sample. The sequencing input was PBMCs. The source is a human donor in good health (CMV status not recorded). Some clones in this sample may be carry-over from other donors' samples.

Only a few counts were recorded for this clonotype. The J gene is TRBJ2-5, the V gene TRBV20-1, with no clear D. With 3 bases removed from V and 2 bases from J, the gap between germline ends came to 16 bases. The V gene's germline CDR1 is DFQATT and CDR2 SNEGSKA (reference sequence). The CDR3 consists of 15 residues. CDR3 coding DNA: TGCAGTGCTAGTCCCGCCGCGACGTGGCAAGAGACCCAGTACTTC. As protein: CSASPAATWQETQYF.

The V call is TRBV18, the J call TRBJ2-3; D is uncertain. Trimming took off 3 bases at V and 5 bases at J, with 9 bases between the two ends. The CDR3 runs 13 residues. Germline CDR1 is KGHSH and CDR2 is LQKENI. In DNA form, the CDR3 reads TGTGCCAGCTCACCGGGCCTTGTAGATACGCAGTATTTT. It codes for CASSPGLVDTQYF. The whole variable domain, filled in from reference TRBV18 and TRBJ2-3, reads NAGVMQNPRHLVRRRGQEARLRCSPMKGHSHVYWYRQLPEEGLKFMVYLQKENIIDESGMPKERFSAEFPKEGPSILRIQQVVRGDSAAYFCASSPGLVDTQYFGPGTRLTVL.

This clonotype has ten or more counts. The chain recombines TRBV7-2 with TRBJ1-3; D is perhaps TRBD1 (5 bases). The CDR3 covers 15 residues. V was shortened by 1 base and J by 7 bases, with 14 bases between the two germline ends. The germline CDR1 and CDR2 sequences are SGHTA and FQGNSA. CDR3 DNA: TGTGCCAGCAGCTTAGGGGGGTCCCGAAGTAACACCATATATTTT. Translation: CASSLGGSRSNTIYF.

This clonotype occurred many times. This chain links TRBV7-9 with TRBJ1-1, with 9 nucleotides matching TRBD1. Losses at the gene ends were 5 bases for V and 5 bases for J; bases not matched to a gene: 15. Germline CDR1 is SEHNR and CDR2 is FQNEAQ (reference sequence). The CDR3 spans 17 residues. CDR3 in DNA: TGTGCCAGCAGCCCCAACAGTAGGACAGGGGTAGAAACTGAAGCTTTCTTT. It is translated as CASSPNSRTGVETEAFF.

With respect to this clonotype: Given a much more abundant clone one base away, this may be a read error. The chain combines TRBV2 with TRBJ2-2, with TRBD1 matching over 9 bases. The junction had 13 bases not matched to a gene; V was cut back by 4 bases and J by 4 bases. The CDR3 extends over 18 amino acids. Looked up from germline, CDR1 is SNHLY and CDR2 is FYNNEI. The CDR3 is CASSGRGGQGPSTGELFF. The CDR3 DNA reads as TGTGCCAGCAGTGGAAGGGGCGGACAGGGGCCGAGCACCGGGGAGCTGTTTTTT. Drawing the rest from reference TRBV2 and TRBJ2-2, the complete variable domain is EPEVTQTPSHQVTQMGQEVILRCVPISNHLYFYWYRQILGQKVEFLVSFYNNEISEKSEIFDDQFSVERPDGSNFTLKIRSTKLEDSAMYFCASSGRGGQGPSTGELFFGEGSRLTVL.

This clonotype was picked up many times. The J gene is TRBJ2-2, the V gene TRBV5-4; D call uncertain. The CDR3 covers 16 residues. From germline, CDR1 is SGHNT and CDR2 YYREEE (reference sequence). Trimming pared 1 base from V and 0 bases from J, leaving 10 bases between. CDR3 sequence reads: CASSLSIGTNTGELFF. The CDR3 nucleotides read TGTGCCAGCAGCTTGAGTATAGGAACGAACACCGGGGAGCTGTTTTTT.

There are a few counts of this clonotype. This chain connects TRBV11-3 to TRBJ1-5; 9 bases are shared with TRBD1. The germline V gene encodes CDR1 SGHNT and CDR2 YENEEA. This CDR3 region has 16 residues. Trimming removed 4 bases from V and 4 bases from J; junction bases left unmatched: 8. The DNA of the CDR3 is TGTGCCAGCAGCTCCGGGACAGGGATTTGGAATCAGCCCCAGCATTTT. Its protein is CASSSGTGIWNQPQHF.

The table lists this clonotype with many counts. The chain joins TRBV7-2 to TRBJ2-3; the match to TRBD1 covers 8 bases. The CDR3 runs 15 residues. Germline assignment: CDR1 SGHTA and CDR2 FQGNSA. The trim removed 1 base at V and 4 bases at J, leaving 4 bases unmatched. CDR3 coding DNA: TGTGCCAGCAGCTTAGACGGGACAGGACCAGATACGCAGTATTTT. Its translation: CASSLDGTGPDTQYF.

This clonotype was recorded at least ten times. This chain uses TRBV7-9 with TRBJ1-2, with 10 nucleotides matching TRBD1. Germline V gene lookup returns CDR1 SEHNR and CDR2 FQNEAQ (reference sequence). This CDR3 is built from 15 residues. V trimming: 5 bases; J trimming: 4 bases; junction bases outside the gene matches: 7. The CDR3 nucleotides read TGTGCCAGCAGCCCAGGACAGGGGGATTCCTATGGCTACACCTTC. This translates into CASSPGQGDSYGYTF.

This clonotype was detected ten times or more. The chain employs TRBV5-1 and TRBJ2-3; D perhaps matches TRBD2 (5 bases). This CDR3 has 16 amino acids. Per germline, CDR1 SGHRS and CDR2 YFSETQ. Trimming cost V 0 bases and J 2 bases, with 13 bases left between them. CDR3 protein: CASSLGLADFTDTQYF. The CDR3 DNA follows: TGCGCCAGCAGCTTGGGGCTAGCCGACTTCACAGATACGCAGTATTTT.

This clonotype was seen repeatedly, ten times or more. The rearrangement joins TRBV28 to TRBJ1-1; no reliable D call. CDR3 length: 11 amino acids. From germline, CDR1 is MDHEN and CDR2 SYDVKM. Deletions cut 10 bases from V and 0 bases from J, with 6 bases between. CDR3 sequence reads: CATLLNTEAFF. Written as DNA, the CDR3 is TGTGCCACCCTTTTGAACACTGAAGCTTTCTTT.

This clonotype was recorded at least ten times. This chain uses TRBV28 with TRBJ1-6; perhaps TRBD1 as D (5 bases). This CDR3 region has 15 residues. The V end lost 7 bases, the J end lost 8 bases, and 18 bases lay between the germline ends. CDR1 is MDHEN and CDR2 is SYDVKM in the germline V gene. The CDR3 here is CASTPEGRGYSPLHF. Written as DNA, the CDR3 is TGTGCCAGCACTCCGGAGGGGCGCGGGTATTCACCCCTCCACTTT.

The chain couples TRBV20-1 to TRBJ2-3, with 8 positions matching TRBD2. V dropped 2 bases and J dropped 1; count of bases not matched to a gene: 2. The CDR3 runs 14 residues. The germline gives CDR1 DFQATT, CDR2 SNEGSKA (reference sequence). The CDR3 DNA follows: TGCAGTGCTAGAACCGGGGGGGGCACAGATACGCAGTATTTT. This encodes CSARTGGGTDTQYF.

This clonotype was counted many times. The chain employs TRBV25-1 and TRBJ1-1; 9 positions agree with TRBD1. The V gene's germline CDR1 is MGHDK and CDR2 SYGVNS. CDR3 length equals 15 residues. After removal of 3 bases from V and 2 bases from J, the junction contained 4 bases not matched to a gene. DNA of the CDR3: TGTGCCAGCAGTGACCGAACAGGGGGCAACACTGAAGCTTTCTTT. It yields the protein CASSDRTGGNTEAFF.

The gene calls are TRBV20-1 and TRBJ1-1, with D unclear. CDR3 length: 8 residues. Germline V CDR1 and CDR2: DFQATT, SNEGSKA (reference sequence). Trimming removed 3 bases at V and 11 bases at J, with 4 bases between. The DNA for the CDR3 is TGCAGTGCTAGTAGTGCTTTCTTT. Residues: CSASSAFF.

This clonotype was counted ten times or more. CDR3 sequence reads: CAALGKRGSGSEQFF. CDR3 nucleotide sequence: TGTGCAGCCCTGGGGAAGCGGGGGTCCGGAAGTGAGCAGTTCTTC. J is TRBJ2-1 and V is TRBV7-2; 8 bases fit TRBD2. This CDR3 spans 15 amino acids. Germline loops: CDR1 SGHTA, CDR2 FQGNSA.

This clonotype occurred many times. The chain is built from TRBV24-1 and TRBJ2-5; D perhaps matches TRBD2 (7 bases). Deletions cut 5 bases from V and 4 bases from J, with 13 bases between. CDR1 KGHDR and CDR2 SFDVKD come from the germline V gene. This CDR3 has 14 amino acids. CDR3 sequence reads: CATSVGGAGETQYF. The CDR3, as DNA: TGTGCCACCAGTGTAGGGGGGGCCGGAGAGACCCAGTACTTC.